In its sample, the clone carrying this T cell receptor beta chain was seen a few times. The antigen is undetermined. The data stem from a study of early T cells in non-severe SARS-CoV-2 infection. Across the study: Unpaired chains resulted from sequencing bulk RNA of unsorted whole blood.

Notes on the study in general: Lookups in VDJdb leaned toward anti-spike CD8 responses and missed private and CD4 specificities.

The TCR library protocol attached unique molecular identifiers to the individual cDNA molecules. Each CDR3 protein is one row after TCRdb ran MiXCR on the 5' RACE reads. There are about 30,000 distinct CDR3 sequences in the sample; around 5.4% occur only once, and around 6.8% lies in the top ten. Trimming took off 0 bases at V and 3 bases at J, with 9 bases between the two ends. There are 14 residues in the CDR3. Germline assignment: CDR1 LNHNV and CDR2 YYDKDF (reference sequence). The specimen sequenced was whole blood. The chain uses TRBV15 and TRBJ2-7; possibly TRBD1 for D (5 bases). This TCR derives from an adult who was a healthcare worker with PCR-confirmed SARS-CoV-2 infection or an uninfected control (not recorded which). The DNA for the CDR3 is TGTGCCACCAGCAGAGATCATAGGGGCTACGAGCAGTACTTC. It encodes CATSRDHRGYEQYF.